Listed here are 5 T cell receptor beta chains from one sample, sequenced in a study of blood T cell repertoires in COVID-19. Repertoires were generated with immunoSEQ multiplex PCR, while TCRdb's copy carries only in-frame clones and drops some. The data contain about 36,000 clones, roughly nine tenths of them singletons. Input material: peripheral blood. The receptor set was obtained from a man in his 60s with acute or convalescent COVID-19.

This chain links TRBV14 with TRBJ1-5; no firm D call. The V gene lost 3 bases and the J gene lost 0 bases, with 27 bases spanning the gap. The CDR3 length is 21 residues. CDR1 and CDR2 (germline): SGHDN, FVKESK. CDR3 coding DNA: TGTGCCAGCAGCCACGAAGAAGAACACCCTAGGAATTATTATAGCAATCAGCCCCAGCATTTT. Encoded protein: CASSHEEEHPRNYYSNQPQHF.

The J gene is TRBJ1-3, the V gene TRBV5-1; D is perhaps TRBD1 (6 bases). The CDR3 sequence is 14 residues long. Trimming pared 4 bases from V and 1 base from J, leaving 9 bases between. The germline V gene has CDR1 SGHRS and CDR2 YFSETQ. The DNA for the CDR3 is TGCGCCAGCAGCATTACAGGGTCTGGAAACACCATATATTTT. Amino acid sequence: CASSITGSGNTIYF.

This clone was seen more than once but under ten times. The V gene is TRBV29-1, the J gene TRBJ2-7; D possibly corresponds to TRBD1 (6 bases). V was shortened by 6 bases and J by 3 bases, with 12 bases between the two germline ends. Per the germline V gene, CDR1 is SQVTM and CDR2 is ANQGSEA. This CDR3 comprises 12 residues. This chain's CDR3 is CSVQGQSYEQYF. The CDR3 region has the DNA TGCAGCGTCCAAGGACAGAGCTACGAGCAGTACTTC.

CDR3 in DNA: TGTGCCAGCAGTTTATTATCCGGAAACACCATATATTTT. Its translation: CASSLLSGNTIYF. The gene calls are TRBV27 and TRBJ1-3; D remains ambiguous. There are 13 residues in the CDR3. The germline V and J ends were trimmed by 1 base and 4 bases, with 5 bases remaining between them. CDR1 MNHEY and CDR2 SMNVEV come from the germline V gene (reference sequence).

V gene TRBV5-1 combines with J gene TRBJ1-1, with TRBD1 matching 7 bases. The CDR3 runs to 15 residues. Losses at the gene ends were 4 bases for V and 0 bases for J; bases not matched to a gene: 6. Germline V CDR1 and CDR2: SGHRS, YFSETQ. The CDR3 protein is CASSRGQVMNTEAFF. CDR3 in DNA: TGCGCCAGCAGCAGAGGACAGGTGATGAACACTGAAGCTTTCTTT.